The rows below give T cell receptor beta chains drawn from one sample of a study of neurological immune-mediated disorders. TCRdb independently ran MiXCR on the 5' RACE reads; one entry per CDR3 protein. The sample lists roughly 100,000 distinct CDR3 sequences, approximately 10% occurring once. The sample taken for sequencing was PBMCs. The receptors were gathered from a female donor with HTLV-1-associated myelopathy (HAM/TSP). CDR3s include the opening cysteine and the closing phenylalanine or tryptophan. The D gene is left open where the match is weak. Not all rows give a size; the values are once, few, many and, for expanded clones, a class.

J: TRBJ2-6; D: TRBD1; V: TRBV20-1; size: -; CDR3: CSASGQGGGANVLTF; DNA: TGCAGTGCTAGCGGACAGGGAGGTGGGGCCAACGTCCTGACTTTC
J: TRBJ2-1; D: TRBD2; V: TRBV20-1; size: many; CDR3: CSATTSGGASSYNEQFF; DNA: TGCAGTGCTACGACTAGCGGGGGTGCAAGCTCCTACAATGAGCAGTTCTTC
J: TRBJ1-1; D: TRBD1; V: TRBV16; size: many; CDR3: CASSQSSGGTEAFF; DNA: TGTGCCAGCAGCCAATCGTCAGGGGGCACTGAAGCTTTCTTT
J: TRBJ2-3; D: TRBD2; V: TRBV5-1; size: many; CDR3: CASSLVSGGADTQYF; DNA: TGCGCCAGCAGCTTGGTTAGCGGGGGCGCAGATACGCAGTATTTT
J: TRBJ1-6; D: -; V: TRBV20-1; size: many; CDR3: CSASPKNRGNSPLHF; DNA: TGCAGTGCTAGTCCCAAGAATCGGGGGAATTCACCCCTCCACTTT
J: TRBJ1-2; D: TRBD1; V: TRBV5-1; size: many; CDR3: CASSSSETGRYGYTF; DNA: TGCGCCAGCAGCTCATCCGAGACAGGGAGATATGGCTACACCTTC
J: TRBJ2-1; D: TRBD2; V: TRBV29-1; size: many; CDR3: CSVEFGSGSNEQFF; DNA: TGCAGCGTTGAATTTGGTAGCGGGAGCAATGAGCAGTTCTTC
J: TRBJ2-3; D: -; V: TRBV5-1; size: many; CDR3: CASREVATDTQYF; DNA: TGCGCCAGCAGGGAGGTAGCGACAGATACGCAGTATTTT
J: TRBJ2-2; D: -; V: TRBV5-1; size: many; CDR3: CASSLDVNTGELFF; DNA: TGCGCCAGCAGCTTGGATGTGAACACCGGGGAGCTGTTTTTT
J: TRBJ2-2; D: -; V: TRBV5-1; size: many; CDR3: CASSPAGGELFF; DNA: TGCGCCAGCAGCCCCGCGGGCGGGGAGCTGTTTTTT
J: TRBJ2-1; D: TRBD2; V: TRBV7-3; size: many; CDR3: CASSLGGSGGANEQFF; DNA: TGTGCCAGCAGCTTAGGTGGTAGCGGGGGGGCTAATGAGCAGTTCTTC
J: TRBJ1-4; D: -; V: TRBV5-1; size: many; CDR3: CASSFGGTRDEKLFF; DNA: TGCGCCAGCAGCTTTGGGGGGACGCGGGATGAAAAACTGTTTTTT
J: TRBJ2-7; D: -; V: TRBV2; size: many; CDR3: CASSEDPRGNEQYF; DNA: TGTGCCAGCAGTGAGGATCCAAGGGGGAACGAGCAGTACTTC
J: TRBJ1-2; D: -; V: TRBV20-1; size: many; CDR3: CSASSSDRGYTF; DNA: TGCAGTGCTAGTAGTTCCGACAGAGGCTACACCTTC
J: TRBJ1-5; D: -; V: TRBV10-2; size: many; CDR3: CASIKTQSLGNQPQHF; DNA: TGCGCCAGCATAAAAACGCAGTCTTTGGGCAATCAGCCCCAGCATTTT
J: TRBJ1-4; D: -; V: TRBV20-1; size: many; CDR3: CSARGHGNPTNEKLFF; DNA: TGCAGTGCTCGTGGACACGGAAACCCAACTAATGAAAAACTGTTTTTT
J: TRBJ2-2; D: -; V: TRBV28; size: many; CDR3: CATDTDTGELFF; DNA: TGTGCCACCGACACCGACACCGGGGAGCTGTTTTTT
J: TRBJ2-5; D: -; V: TRBV20-1; size: many; CDR3: CSASAGGSKETQYF; DNA: TGCAGTGCTAGCGCTGGGGGCTCTAAAGAGACCCAGTACTTC
J: TRBJ2-3; D: TRBD2; V: TRBV7-2; size: many; CDR3: CASSGGRSTDTQYF; DNA: TGTGCCAGTAGCGGGGGGAGGAGCACAGATACGCAGTATTTT
J: TRBJ1-3; D: -; V: TRBV7-8; size: few; CDR3: CASSLWGTGNTIYF; DNA: TGTGCCAGCAGCTTATGGGGAACTGGAAACACCATATATTTT